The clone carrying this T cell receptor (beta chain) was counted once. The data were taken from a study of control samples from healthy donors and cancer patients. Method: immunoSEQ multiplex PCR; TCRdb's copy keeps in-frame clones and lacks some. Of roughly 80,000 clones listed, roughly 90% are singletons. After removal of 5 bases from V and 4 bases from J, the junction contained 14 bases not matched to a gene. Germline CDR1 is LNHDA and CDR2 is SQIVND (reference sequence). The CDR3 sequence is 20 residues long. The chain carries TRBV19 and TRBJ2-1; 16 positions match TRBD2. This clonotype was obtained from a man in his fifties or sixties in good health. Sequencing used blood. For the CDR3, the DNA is TGTGCCAGTAGTGCCGGGACTAGCGGGGGGGCCTTGCGATCGTACAATGAGCAGTTCTTC. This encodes CASSAGTSGGALRSYNEQFF. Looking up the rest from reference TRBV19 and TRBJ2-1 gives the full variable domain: DGGITQSPKYLFRKEGQNVTLSCEQNLNHDAMYWYRQDPGQGLRLIYYSQIVNDFQKGDIAEGYSVSREKKESFPLTVTSAQKNPTAFYLCASSAGTSGGALRSYNEQFFGPGTRLTVL.